Listed below are T cell receptor beta chains from one sample, sequenced in a study of preoperative IRX-2 immunotherapy in early breast cancer. Only in-frame clones appear in the TCRdb table, and some are missing; sequencing was by immunoSEQ multiplex PCR. The sample has roughly 34,000 clones, about nine tenths seen once. Sequences were derived from tumor tissue, sampled after IRX-2 immunotherapy. These receptors originate from a human donor with breast cancer. Both conserved end residues are part of each CDR3. The D gene is left open where the match is weak. Not every row has a clone size; where given, it reads once, few, many or a size class.

abundance	v_gene	j_gene	d_gene	CDR3nt	CDR3aa
once	TRBV6-8	TRBJ2-7	TRBD2	TGTGCCAGCAGCCCACCGGGCGGGAGCCTCTACGAGCAGTACTTC	CASSPPGGSLYEQYF
.	TRBV6-8	TRBJ1-5	.	TGTGCCAGCAGCCTGCTTGGAAGGGACAATCAGCCCCAGCATTTT	CASSLLGRDNQPQHF
.	TRBV6-8	TRBJ1-2	.	TGTGCCACCCGAGCCCTGAACTATGGCTACACCTTC	CATRALNYGYTF
.	TRBV7-1	TRBJ1-2	.	TGTGCCAGCAGCTTAAGTTCAGACTATGGCTACACCTTC	CASSLSSDYGYTF
.	TRBV7-6	TRBJ1-4	.	TGTGCCAGCAGCTTAGTGCTAGACAGATTAAATGAAAAACTGTTTTTT	CASSLVLDRLNEKLFF
.	TRBV30	TRBJ2-3	.	TGTGCCTGGTCCAGGCTGAGGGGAACAGATACGCAGTATTTT	CAWSRLRGTDTQYF
.	TRBV10-2	TRBJ1-2	TRBD1	TGCGCCAGCAGTGAGGCGTACAGGGGAGACTATGGCTACACCTTC	CASSEAYRGDYGYTF
.	TRBV19	TRBJ2-5	TRBD2	TGTGCCAGTAGCCAGGGGCCCGGGACTAGCGTCATCGGGACCCAGTACTTC	CASSQGPGTSVIGTQYF
.	TRBV5-1	TRBJ2-5	.	TGCGCCAGCAGCTGGGGGGTTGACAGGACCCAAGAGACCCAGTACTTC	CASSWGVDRTQETQYF
.	TRBV6-8	TRBJ1-6	TRBD1	TGTGCCAGCAGTTACTACGCCGGACAGGGGAGGTCTTCACCCCTCCACTTT	CASSYYAGQGRSSPLHF
.	TRBV11-3	TRBJ2-1	TRBD1	TGTGCCAGCAGCCCCGGGACAGGGGGGAATGAGCAGTTCTTC	CASSPGTGGNEQFF
once	TRBV18	TRBJ1-5	.	TGTGCCAGCTCAAATGGCCAGGGGCAGCCCCAGCATTTT	CASSNGQGQPQHF
.	TRBV6-8	TRBJ1-4	.	TGTGCCAGCAGTTACTCGAGGCAGGGAGGTGAAAAACTGTTTTTT	CASSYSRQGGEKLFF
.	TRBV30	TRBJ1-1	.	TGTGCCTGGATCTATGGGGCTGAAGCTTTCTTT	CAWIYGAEAFF
.	TRBV5-1	TRBJ2-1	.	TGCGCCAGCAGCTTGGTTCCCGGAGGGACCTACAATGAGCAGTTCTTC	CASSLVPGGTYNEQFF
.	TRBV6-8	TRBJ1-1	.	TGTGCCAGCAGTTACTCGATGGCTGCTAACACTGAAGCTTTCTTT	CASSYSMAANTEAFF
.	TRBV23-1	TRBJ1-4	TRBD1	TGCGCCAGCAGCACCCGACAGGGAACTAATGAAAAACTGTTTTTT	CASSTRQGTNEKLFF
.	TRBV1	TRBJ1-1	.	TGCGCCAGCAGCCAAGATCGGGCAGGATACACTGAAGCTTTCTTT	CASSQDRAGYTEAFF
.	TRBV11-3	TRBJ1-1	.	TGTGCCAGCAGCCTAGAGGGGGGGCTGGGCACTGAAGCTTTCTTT	CASSLEGGLGTEAFF
.	TRBV5-1	TRBJ1-6	TRBD1	TGCGCCAGCAGCTTCCTGGGACAGGGAGATTCACCCCTCCACTTT	CASSFLGQGDSPLHF
.	TRBV29-1	TRBJ2-6	.	TGCAGCGTGACGACAGGGGCCAACGTCCTGACTTTC	CSVTTGANVLTF
.	TRBV28	TRBJ1-3	TRBD1	TGTGCCAGCTATACCAACAATCGCGACAGGGGGGCTGGAAACACCATATATTTT	CASYTNNRDRGAGNTIYF
.	TRBV18	TRBJ1-4	.	TGTGCCAGCTCACCAGGCCGGAATGAAAAACTGTTTTTT	CASSPGRNEKLFF
.	TRBV11-3	TRBJ1-1	.	TGTGCCAGCAGCAAAAGGTTCTTGAACACTGAAGCTTTCTTT	CASSKRFLNTEAFF
.	TRBV6-8	TRBJ1-2	.	TGTGCCAGCAGAGAGAAGACAGGCCGGTTCTACACCTTC	CASREKTGRFYTF
.	TRBV6-8	TRBJ1-3	TRBD1	TGTGCCAGCAGTGGGACAGGGGTGACGGACACCATATATTTT	CASSGTGVTDTIYF
.	TRBV5-1	TRBJ1-4	.	TGCGCCAGCAGCTACGGGGACGGGAATGAAAAACTGTTTTTT	CASSYGDGNEKLFF
.	TRBV6-8	TRBJ1-3	.	TGTGCCAGCAGCCTAGCAGGGGCCCAGGGAAACACCATATATTTT	CASSLAGAQGNTIYF